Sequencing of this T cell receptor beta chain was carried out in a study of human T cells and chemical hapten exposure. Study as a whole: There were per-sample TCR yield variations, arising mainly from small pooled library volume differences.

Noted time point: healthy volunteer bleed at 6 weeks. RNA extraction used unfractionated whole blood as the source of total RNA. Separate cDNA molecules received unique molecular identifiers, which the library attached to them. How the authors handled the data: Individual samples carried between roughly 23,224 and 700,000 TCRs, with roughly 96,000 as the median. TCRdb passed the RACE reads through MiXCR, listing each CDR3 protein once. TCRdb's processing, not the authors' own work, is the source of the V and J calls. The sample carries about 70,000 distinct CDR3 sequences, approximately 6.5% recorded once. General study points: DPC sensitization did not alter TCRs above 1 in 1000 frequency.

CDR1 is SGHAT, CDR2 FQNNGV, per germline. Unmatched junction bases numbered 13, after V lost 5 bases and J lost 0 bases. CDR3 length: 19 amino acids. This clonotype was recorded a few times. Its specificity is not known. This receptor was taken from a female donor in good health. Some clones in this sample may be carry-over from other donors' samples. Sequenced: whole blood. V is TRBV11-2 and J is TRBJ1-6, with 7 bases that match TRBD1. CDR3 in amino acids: CASSPTGVPTGSYNSPLHF. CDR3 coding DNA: TGTGCCAGCAGCCCAACAGGGGTCCCTACGGGCTCCTATAATTCACCCCTCCACTTT.